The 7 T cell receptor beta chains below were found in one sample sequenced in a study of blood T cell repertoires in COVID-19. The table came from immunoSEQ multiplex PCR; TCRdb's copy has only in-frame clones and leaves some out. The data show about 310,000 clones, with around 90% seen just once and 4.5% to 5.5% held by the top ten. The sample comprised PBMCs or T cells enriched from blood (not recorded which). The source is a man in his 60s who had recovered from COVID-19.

In DNA, the CDR3 is TGTGCCAGCAGCTCTTTCAGGGGGCCGGGCGGGGAGCTGTTTTTT. Protein product: CASSSFRGPGGELFF. The chain couples TRBV7-3 to TRBJ2-2, with 8 positions matching TRBD1. This CDR3 is 15 amino acids long. CDR1 SGHTA and CDR2 FQGTGA come from the germline V gene. The ends lost 4 bases at V and 7 bases at J; junction bases unmatched: 8.

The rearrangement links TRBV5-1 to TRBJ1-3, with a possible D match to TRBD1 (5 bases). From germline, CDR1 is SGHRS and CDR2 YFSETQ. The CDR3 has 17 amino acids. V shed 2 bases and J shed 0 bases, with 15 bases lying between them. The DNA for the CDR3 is TGCGCCAGCAGCTTAAACCCGGCGGGACTCTCTGGAAACACCATATATTTT. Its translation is CASSLNPAGLSGNTIYF.

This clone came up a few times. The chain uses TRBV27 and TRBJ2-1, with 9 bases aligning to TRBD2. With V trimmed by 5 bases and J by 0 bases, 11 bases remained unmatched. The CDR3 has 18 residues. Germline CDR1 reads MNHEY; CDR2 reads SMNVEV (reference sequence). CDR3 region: CASSPSASGVSSYNEQFF. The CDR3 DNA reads TGTGCCAGCAGTCCCTCGGCTAGCGGGGTAAGCTCCTACAATGAGCAGTTCTTC.

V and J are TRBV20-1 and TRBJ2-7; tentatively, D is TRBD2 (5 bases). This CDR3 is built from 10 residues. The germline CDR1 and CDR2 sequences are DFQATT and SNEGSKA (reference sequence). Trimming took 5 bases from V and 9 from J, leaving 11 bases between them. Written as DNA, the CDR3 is TGCAGTGCTCCGGCCGGGGTGCAGTACTTC. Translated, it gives CSAPAGVQYF.

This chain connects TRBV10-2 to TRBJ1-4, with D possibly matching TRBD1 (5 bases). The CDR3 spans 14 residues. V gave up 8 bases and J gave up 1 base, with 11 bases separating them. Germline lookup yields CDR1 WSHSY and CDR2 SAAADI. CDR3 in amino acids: CASLGTGTNEKLFF. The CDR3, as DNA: TGCGCCAGCTTGGGGACTGGAACTAATGAAAAACTGTTTTTT.

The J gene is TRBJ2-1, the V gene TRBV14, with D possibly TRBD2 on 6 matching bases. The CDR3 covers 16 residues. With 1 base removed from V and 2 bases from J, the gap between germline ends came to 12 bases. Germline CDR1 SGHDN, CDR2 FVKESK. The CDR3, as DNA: TGTGCCAGCAGCCAAGCGGGCGGGAACCCCTACAATGAGCAGTTCTTC. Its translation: CASSQAGGNPYNEQFF.

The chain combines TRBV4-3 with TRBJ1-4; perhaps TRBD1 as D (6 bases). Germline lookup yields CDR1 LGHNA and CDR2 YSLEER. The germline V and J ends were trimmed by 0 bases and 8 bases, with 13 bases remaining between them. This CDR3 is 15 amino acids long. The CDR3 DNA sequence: TGCGCCAGCAGCCAAGACAGGGGCCGCAGGGAAAAACTGTTTTTT. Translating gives CASSQDRGRREKLFF.